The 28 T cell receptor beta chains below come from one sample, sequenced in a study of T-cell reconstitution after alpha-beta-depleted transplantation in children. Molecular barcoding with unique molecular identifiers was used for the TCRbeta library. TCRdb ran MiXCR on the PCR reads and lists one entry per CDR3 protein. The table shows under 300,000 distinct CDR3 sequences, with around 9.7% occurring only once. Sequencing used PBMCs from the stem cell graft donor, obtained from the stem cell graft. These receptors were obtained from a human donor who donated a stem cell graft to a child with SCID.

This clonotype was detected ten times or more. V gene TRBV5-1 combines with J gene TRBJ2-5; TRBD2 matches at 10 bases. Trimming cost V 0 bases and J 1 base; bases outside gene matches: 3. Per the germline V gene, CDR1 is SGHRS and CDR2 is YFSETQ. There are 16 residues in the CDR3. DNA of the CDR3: TGCGCCAGCAGCTTGGTACCTAGCGGGGGCCAAGAGACCCAGTACTTC. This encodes CASSLVPSGGQETQYF.

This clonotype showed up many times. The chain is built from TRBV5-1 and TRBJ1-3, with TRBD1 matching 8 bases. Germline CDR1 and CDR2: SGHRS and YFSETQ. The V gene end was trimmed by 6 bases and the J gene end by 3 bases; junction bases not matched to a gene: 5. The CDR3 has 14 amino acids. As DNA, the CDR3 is TGCGCCAGCACCCAGGGGGCTTTTGGAAACACCATATATTTT. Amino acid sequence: CASTQGAFGNTIYF.

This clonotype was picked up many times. This chain's CDR3 is CASSPPGYEQYF. CDR3 in DNA: TGTGCCAGCTCACCCCCCGGCTACGAGCAGTACTTC. The genes are TRBV18 and TRBJ2-7; D is unresolved. Trimming cost V 3 bases and J 3 bases, with 6 bases left between them. The CDR3 contains 12 residues. CDR1 KGHSH and CDR2 LQKENI come from the germline V gene. The whole variable domain, filled in from reference TRBV18 and TRBJ2-7, reads NAGVMQNPRHLVRRRGQEARLRCSPMKGHSHVYWYRQLPEEGLKFMVYLQKENIIDESGMPKERFSAEFPKEGPSILRIQQVVRGDSAAYFCASSPPGYEQYFGPGTRLTVT.

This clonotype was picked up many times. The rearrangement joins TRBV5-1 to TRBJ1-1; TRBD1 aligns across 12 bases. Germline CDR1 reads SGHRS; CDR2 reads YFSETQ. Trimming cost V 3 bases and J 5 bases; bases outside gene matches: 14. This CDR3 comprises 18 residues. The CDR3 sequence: CASSWTLSGQGARTEAFF. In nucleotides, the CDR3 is TGCGCCAGCAGCTGGACGTTGTCGGGACAGGGGGCGAGGACTGAAGCTTTCTTT.

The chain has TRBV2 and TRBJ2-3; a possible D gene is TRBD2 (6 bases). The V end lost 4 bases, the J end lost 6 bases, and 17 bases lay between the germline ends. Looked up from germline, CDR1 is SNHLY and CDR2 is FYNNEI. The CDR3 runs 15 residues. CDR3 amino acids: CASSAGGIDLDTQYF. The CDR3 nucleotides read TGTGCCAGCAGTGCCGGGGGAATCGACCTGGATACGCAGTATTTT.

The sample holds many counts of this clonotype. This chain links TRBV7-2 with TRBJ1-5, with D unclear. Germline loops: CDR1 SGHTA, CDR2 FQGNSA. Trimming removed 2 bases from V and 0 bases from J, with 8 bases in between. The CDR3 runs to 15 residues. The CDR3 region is CASSLQTNSNQPQHF. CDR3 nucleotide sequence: TGTGCCAGCAGCTTACAGACTAATAGCAATCAGCCCCAGCATTTT.

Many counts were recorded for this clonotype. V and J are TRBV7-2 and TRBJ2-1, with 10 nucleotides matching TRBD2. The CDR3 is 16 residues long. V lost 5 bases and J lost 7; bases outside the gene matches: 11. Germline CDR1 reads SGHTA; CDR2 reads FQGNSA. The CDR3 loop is CASSPLWTSGSNEQFF. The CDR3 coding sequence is TGTGCCAGCAGCCCACTTTGGACTAGCGGTTCGAATGAGCAGTTCTTC.

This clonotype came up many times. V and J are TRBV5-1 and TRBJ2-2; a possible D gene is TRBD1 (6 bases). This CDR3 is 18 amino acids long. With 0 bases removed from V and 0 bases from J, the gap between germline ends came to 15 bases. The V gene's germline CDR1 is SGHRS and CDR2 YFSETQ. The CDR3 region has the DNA TGCGCCAGCAGCTTGGCTTACACGGGGACAACGAACACCGGGGAGCTGTTTTTT. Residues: CASSLAYTGTTNTGELFF.

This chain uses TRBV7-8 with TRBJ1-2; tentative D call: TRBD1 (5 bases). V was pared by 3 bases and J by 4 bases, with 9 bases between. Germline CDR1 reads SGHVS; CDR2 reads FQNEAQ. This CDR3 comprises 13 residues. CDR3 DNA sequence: TGTGCCAGCAGCTTCGGGACGGGCTATGGCTACACCTTC. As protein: CASSFGTGYGYTF.

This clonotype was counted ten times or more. The DNA for the CDR3 is TGCGCCAGCAGCCTCAGCCCGACAGGGGGGTTCACTGAAGCTTTCTTT. This sequence encodes CASSLSPTGGFTEAFF. V and J are TRBV5-1 and TRBJ1-1, with 9 bases lining up with TRBD1. The CDR3 is made up of 16 amino acids. Germline-derived CDR1 and CDR2 are SGHRS and YFSETQ. The ends lost 4 bases at V and 4 bases at J; junction bases unmatched: 11.

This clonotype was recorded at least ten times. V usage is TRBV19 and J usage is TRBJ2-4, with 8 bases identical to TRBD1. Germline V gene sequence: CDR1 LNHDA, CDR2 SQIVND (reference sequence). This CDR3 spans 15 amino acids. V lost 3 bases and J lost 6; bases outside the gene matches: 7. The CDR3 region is CASSILRTGRNIQYF. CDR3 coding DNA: TGTGCCAGTAGTATCCTCAGGACAGGGAGAAACATTCAGTACTTC. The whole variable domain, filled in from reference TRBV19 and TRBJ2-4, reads DGGITQSPKYLFRKEGQNVTLSCEQNLNHDAMYWYRQDPGQGLRLIYYSQIVNDFQKGDIAEGYSVSREKKESFPLTVTSAQKNPTAFYLCASSILRTGRNIQYFGAGTRLSVL.

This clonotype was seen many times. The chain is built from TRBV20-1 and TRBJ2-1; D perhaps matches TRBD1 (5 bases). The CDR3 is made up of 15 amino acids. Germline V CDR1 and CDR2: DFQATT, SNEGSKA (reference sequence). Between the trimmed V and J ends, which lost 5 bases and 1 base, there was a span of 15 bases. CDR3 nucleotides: TGCAGTGCTGATGGCGACAGCAGTTCCTACAATGAGCAGTTCTTC. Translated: CSADGDSSSYNEQFF.

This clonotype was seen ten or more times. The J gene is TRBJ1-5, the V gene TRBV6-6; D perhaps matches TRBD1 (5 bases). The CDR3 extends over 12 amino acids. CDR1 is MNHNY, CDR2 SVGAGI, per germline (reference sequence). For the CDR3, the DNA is TGTGGAGCCGGTTTGGGGGATCAGCCCCAGCATTTT. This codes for CGAGLGDQPQHF.

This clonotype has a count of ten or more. CDR3 nucleotide sequence: TGTGCCAGCAGTCCCGCAAGGGAGACCCAGTACTTC. This gives the protein CASSPARETQYF. V gene TRBV12-3 or TRBV12-4 combines with J gene TRBJ2-5, with no clear D. The CDR3 consists of 12 residues. V dropped 5 bases and J dropped 5 bases, with 9 bases sitting between them.

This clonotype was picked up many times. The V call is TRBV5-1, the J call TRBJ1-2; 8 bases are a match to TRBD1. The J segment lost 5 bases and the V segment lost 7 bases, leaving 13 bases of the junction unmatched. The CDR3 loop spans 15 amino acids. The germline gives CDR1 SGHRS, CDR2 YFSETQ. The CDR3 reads CASGYIQGGVYGYTF. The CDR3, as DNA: TGCGCCAGCGGATACATACAGGGGGGAGTATATGGCTACACCTTC.

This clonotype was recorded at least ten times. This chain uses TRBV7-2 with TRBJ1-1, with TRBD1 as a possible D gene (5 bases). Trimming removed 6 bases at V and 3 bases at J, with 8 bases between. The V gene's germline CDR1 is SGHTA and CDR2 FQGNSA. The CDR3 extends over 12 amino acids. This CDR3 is CASSPGYTEAFF. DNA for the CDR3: TGTGCCAGCAGTCCAGGGTACACTGAAGCTTTCTTT.

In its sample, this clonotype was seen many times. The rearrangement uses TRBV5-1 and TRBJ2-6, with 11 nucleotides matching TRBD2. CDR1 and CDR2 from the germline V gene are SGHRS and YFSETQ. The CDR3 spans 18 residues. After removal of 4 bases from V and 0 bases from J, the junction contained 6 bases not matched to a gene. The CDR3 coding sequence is TGCGCCAGCAGCAAGACTAGCGGGGCCTCCTCTGGGGCCAACGTCCTGACTTTC. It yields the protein CASSKTSGASSGANVLTF.

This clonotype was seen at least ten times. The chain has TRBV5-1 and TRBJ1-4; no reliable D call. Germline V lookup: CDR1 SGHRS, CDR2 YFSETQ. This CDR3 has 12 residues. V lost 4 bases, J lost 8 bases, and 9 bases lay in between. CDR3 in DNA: TGCGCCAGCAGCGGGGAGGTGGAAAAACTGTTTTTT. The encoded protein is CASSGEVEKLFF.

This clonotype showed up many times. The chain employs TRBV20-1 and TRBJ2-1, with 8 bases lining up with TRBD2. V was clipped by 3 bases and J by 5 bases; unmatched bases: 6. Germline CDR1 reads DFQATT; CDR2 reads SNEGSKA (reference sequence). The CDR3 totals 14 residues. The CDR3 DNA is TGCAGTGCTAGCCGGGGGGGCCAGGACAATGAGCAGTTCTTC. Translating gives CSASRGGQDNEQFF.

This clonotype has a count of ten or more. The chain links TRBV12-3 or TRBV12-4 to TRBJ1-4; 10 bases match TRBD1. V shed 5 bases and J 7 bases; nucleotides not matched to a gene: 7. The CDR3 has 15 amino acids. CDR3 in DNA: TGTGCCAGCAGTCCCGCCGGGACAGGGGTTGAAAAACTGTTTTTT. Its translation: CASSPAGTGVEKLFF.

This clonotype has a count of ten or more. The CDR3 loop is CASSSYSTMNTEAFF. In DNA form, the CDR3 reads TGTGCCAGCAGCTCCTACTCCACAATGAACACTGAAGCTTTCTTT. The chain is built from TRBV7-9 and TRBJ1-1; D call uncertain. CDR1 SEHNR and CDR2 FQNEAQ come from the germline V gene (reference sequence). CDR3 length equals 15 residues. Trimming pared 4 bases from V and 0 bases from J, leaving 12 bases between.

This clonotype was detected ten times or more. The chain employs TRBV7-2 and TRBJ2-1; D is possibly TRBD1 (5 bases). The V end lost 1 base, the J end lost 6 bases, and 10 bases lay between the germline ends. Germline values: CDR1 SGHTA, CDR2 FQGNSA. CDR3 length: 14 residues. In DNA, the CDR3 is TGTGCCAGCAGCTTAGGTCTTACAGGCAATGAGCAGTTCTTC. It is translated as CASSLGLTGNEQFF.

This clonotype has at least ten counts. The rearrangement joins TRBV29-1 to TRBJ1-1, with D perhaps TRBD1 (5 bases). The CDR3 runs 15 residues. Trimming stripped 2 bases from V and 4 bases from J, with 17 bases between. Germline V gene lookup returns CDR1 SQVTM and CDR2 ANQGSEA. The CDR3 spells CSVESVPGRTTEAFF. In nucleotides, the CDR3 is TGCAGCGTTGAATCAGTCCCAGGGAGGACCACTGAAGCTTTCTTT.

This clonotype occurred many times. CDR3 nucleotides: TGTGCCAGCAGACCGAGCGGGGTGAAAGCGGATACGCAGTATTTT. This sequence encodes CASRPSGVKADTQYF. The V call is TRBV6-1, the J call TRBJ2-3; TRBD2 aligns across 7 bases. Germline CDR1 and CDR2: MNHNS and SASEGT. There are 15 residues in the CDR3. Trimming at V came to 6 bases and at J to 6 bases, leaving 12 bases not matched to a gene.

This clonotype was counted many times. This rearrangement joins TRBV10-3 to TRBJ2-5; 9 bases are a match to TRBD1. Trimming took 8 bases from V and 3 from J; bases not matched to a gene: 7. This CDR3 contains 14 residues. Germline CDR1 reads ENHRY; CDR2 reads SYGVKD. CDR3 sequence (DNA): TGTGCCATCGGGGACAGGGTGGCGGAAGAGACCCAGTACTTC. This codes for CAIGDRVAEETQYF.

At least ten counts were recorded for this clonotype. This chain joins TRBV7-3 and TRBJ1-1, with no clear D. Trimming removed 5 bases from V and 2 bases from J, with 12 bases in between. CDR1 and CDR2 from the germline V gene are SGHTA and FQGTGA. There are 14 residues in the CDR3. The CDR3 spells CASSPDGSNTEAFF. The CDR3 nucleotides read TGTGCCAGCAGCCCCGACGGTAGTAACACTGAAGCTTTCTTT.

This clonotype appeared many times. This CDR3 is CASSLGDNGSPLHF. The CDR3 DNA reads as TGTGCCAGCAGCTTAGGAGACAATGGGTCACCCCTCCACTTT. The genes are TRBV7-9 and TRBJ1-6; D is unclear. Germline CDR1 SEHNR, CDR2 FQNEAQ (reference sequence). Deletions cut 1 base from V and 10 bases from J, with 11 bases between. The CDR3 covers 14 residues.

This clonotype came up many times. The CDR3 reads CASSEGHNYGYTF. CDR3 DNA sequence: TGTGCCAGCAGTGAAGGTCATAACTATGGCTACACCTTC. The V and J genes are TRBV6-1 and TRBJ1-2; no firm D call. The germline V gene has CDR1 MNHNS and CDR2 SASEGT. V dropped 1 base and J dropped 1 base, with 4 bases sitting between them. CDR3 length: 13 residues.